This is a list of T cell receptor beta chains from one sample in a study of blood T cells in healthy people across ages. TCRdb redid the calling of the 5' RACE reads with MiXCR, one entry per CDR3 protein. In the table there are more than 550,000 distinct CDR3 sequences, approximately 21% of which are singletons. The sample consisted of blood. Receptors originate from a man aged 70 or older in good health. Both conserved end residues are part of each CDR3. A D gene is named only where the DNA matches it firmly. Some rows mark clone size as missing; the rest say once, few, many or name a class of expanded clone.

TRBJ1-5 | TRBD1 | few | TRBV20-1 | TGCAGTGCTAAAACCGACAGGGGCTTTAGGGAGCCCCAGCATTTT | CSAKTDRGFREPQHF
TRBJ2-2 | TRBD1 | few | TRBV4-3 | TGCGCCAGCAGCCAAGGGGGACAGGGCACCGGGGAGCTGTTTTTT | CASSQGGQGTGELFF
TRBJ1-2 | TRBD1 | few | TRBV12-3/TRBV12-4 | TGTGCCAGCACCTCATCCAGACAGGGGAGATATGGCTACACCTTC | CASTSSRQGRYGYTF
TRBJ2-5 | NA | few | TRBV3-1 | TGTGCCAGCAGCCGTAAGATAAACAGCATATCGGAGACCCAGTACTTC | CASSRKINSISETQYF
TRBJ2-3 | TRBD2 | NA | TRBV18 | TGTGCCAGCTCAACTAGCGGGAGGGCCCGTTTGACAGATACGCAGTATTTT | CASSTSGRARLTDTQYF
TRBJ1-1 | TRBD1 | few | TRBV7-2 | TGTGCCAGCAGCCCCGTACAGGGGGCGGGAACTGAAGCTTTCTTT | CASSPVQGAGTEAFF
TRBJ2-1 | NA | few | TRBV29-1 | TGCAGCGTGGTAAGGGCGGCTAGCATAAGCGAGCAGTTCTTC | CSVVRAASISEQFF
TRBJ2-1 | TRBD1 | NA | TRBV12-3/TRBV12-4 | TGTGCCAGCAGCCCCAGGACAGGGAACTACAATGAGCAGTTCTTC | CASSPRTGNYNEQFF
TRBJ1-6 | NA | NA | TRBV4-1 | TGCGCCAGCAGCCAAGGTAACCACTCACCCCTCCACTTT | CASSQGNHSPLHF
TRBJ2-3 | TRBD1 | few | TRBV5-6 | TGTGCCAGCAGCTTACTCCAGACAGGGGGCACAGATACGCAGTATTTT | CASSLLQTGGTDTQYF
TRBJ1-1 | NA | NA | TRBV12-3/TRBV12-4 | TGTGCCAGCAGTATGGTTACGGCTCACACTGAAGCTTTCTTT | CASSMVTAHTEAFF
TRBJ2-1 | NA | few | TRBV20-1 | TGCAGTGCCCACCCCAGCTCCTACAATGAGCAGTTCTTC | CSAHPSSYNEQFF
TRBJ1-1 | NA | few | TRBV18 | TGTGCCAGCTCCCCGGCAGGGTATGACACTGAAGCTTTCTTT | CASSPAGYDTEAFF
TRBJ2-3 | NA | few | TRBV7-9 | TGTGCCAGCAGCTTATGGGCTAGCCGTGGCACAGATACGCAGTATTTT | CASSLWASRGTDTQYF
TRBJ1-1 | NA | NA | TRBV6-5 | TGTGCCAGCAGACGGGGTAGAGACACTGAAGCTTTCTTT | CASRRGRDTEAFF
TRBJ2-3 | NA | once | TRBV6-6 | TGTGCCAGCAGTTACTCCCGTCGAGGGGGCACAGATACGCAGTATTTT | CASSYSRRGGTDTQYF
TRBJ1-1 | NA | NA | TRBV2 | TGTGCCAGCAGCGTCCTGAACACTGAAGCTTTCTTT | CASSVLNTEAFF
TRBJ2-1 | TRBD1 | NA | TRBV18 | TGTGCCAGCTCTCCGGGACAGCTTTACAATGAGCAGTTCTTC | CASSPGQLYNEQFF
TRBJ1-1 | NA | NA | TRBV5-1 | TGCGCCAGCAGCTTGGTCCCGGGGAACCCCGAAGCTTTCTTT | CASSLVPGNPEAFF
TRBJ1-5 | TRBD1 | NA | TRBV6-6 | TGTGCCAGCAAAAGGGGGCGTCAGCCCCAGCATTTT | CASKRGRQPQHF
TRBJ2-1 | NA | NA | TRBV2 | TGTGCCAGCAGTGAAGTTGGAGCCGAGCAGTTCTTC | CASSEVGAEQFF
TRBJ2-4 | NA | NA | TRBV12-3/TRBV12-4 | TGTGCCAGCAGTTTAGCGGGGGGCTCATGGGCCAAAAGCATTCAGTACTTC | CASSLAGGSWAKSIQYF
TRBJ1-4 | TRBD1 | NA | TRBV5-1 | TGCGCCAGCAGCTTGGTTACAGGGGTAGATGAAAAACTGTTTTTT | CASSLVTGVDEKLFF
TRBJ1-2 | TRBD1 | NA | TRBV25-1 | TGTGCCAGCAGTGGGGACTTTCTGGACAGGCCCTATGGCTACACCTTC | CASSGDFLDRPYGYTF
TRBJ1-5 | NA | few | TRBV12-3/TRBV12-4 | TGTGCCAGCAGCCCGACAAGGGGGCCCCAGCATTTT | CASSPTRGPQHF
TRBJ2-3 | NA | NA | TRBV3-1 | TGTGCCAGCAGCCAAGGGAACGCGCGGGATACGCAGTATTTT | CASSQGNARDTQYF
TRBJ1-2 | NA | NA | TRBV15 | TGTGCCACCAGCAGAGTGCGGGGGTCCTATGGCTACACCTTC | CATSRVRGSYGYTF
TRBJ2-3 | NA | NA | TRBV7-9 | TGTGCCAGCAGCTCCCGGGACACCAGCACAGATACGCAGTATTTT | CASSSRDTSTDTQYF
TRBJ2-1 | NA | NA | TRBV5-1 | TGCGCCAGCAGCCCGGTTGTGGGTCAGGAATCCTACAATGAGCAGTTCTTC | CASSPVVGQESYNEQFF
TRBJ1-6 | NA | few | TRBV2 | TGTGCCAGCAGTGAGAGGAACAGCCGGAATAATTCACCCCTCCACTTT | CASSERNSRNNSPLHF
TRBJ2-1 | NA | many | TRBV20-1 | TGCAGTGTCGGGGAGCCCAGTCGGTCCAATGAGCAGTTCTTC | CSVGEPSRSNEQFF
TRBJ2-7 | TRBD2 | NA | TRBV20-1 | TGCAGTGCTAAAGAACTAGCGGTTTACTACGAGCAGTACTTT | CSAKELAVYYEQYF